This T cell receptor (beta chain) was sequenced in a study of cytomegalovirus exposure and HLA in healthy donors. About the research overall: The Caucasian-associated ancestry cluster contained about 80% of the 300 to 450 genotyped donors.

60 Vbeta and 13 Jbeta primers were used in PCR. The repertoire was sequenced with immunoSEQ multiplex PCR; TCRdb's copy has only in-frame clones and lacks some. The repertoire holds about 140,000 clones, with roughly 75% as singletons. Germline V gives CDR1 SGHNT, CDR2 YYREEE (reference sequence). The V end lost 3 bases, the J end lost 6 bases, and 16 bases lay between the germline ends. The CDR3 is 15 residues long. The TCR comes from a man in his forties in good health and CMV-seronegative. Material for sequencing was PBMCs. This chain links TRBV5-4 with TRBJ2-1, with D tentatively TRBD2 (5 bases). Here the CDR3 reads CASSSPRGEGNEQFF. For the CDR3, the DNA is TGTGCCAGCAGCTCGCCCCGGGGAGAGGGCAATGAGCAGTTCTTC.